The next 20 T cell receptor beta chains were all read from a single sample in a study of blood T cell repertoires in COVID-19. Clones were read by immunoSEQ multiplex PCR, and TCRdb kept only the in-frame ones, dropping some. Counted here are 300,000 or so clones, around 90% occurring once; the ten biggest clones make up around 2.6%. Source material: PBMCs or T cells enriched from blood (not recorded which). The receptors were sampled from a man aged 55 to 70 who had recovered from COVID-19.

About this clone itself: The sample holds other DNA sequences that translate to the same CDR3. V gene TRBV7-2 combines with J gene TRBJ1-2; a possible D gene is TRBD1 (5 bases). Germline CDR1 reads SGHTA; CDR2 reads FQGNSA. The ends were cut back, 1 base at V and 4 bases at J, with 7 bases in the middle. CDR3 length: 13 amino acids. This chain's CDR3 is CASSLGGGYGYTF. The CDR3, as DNA: TGTGCCAGCAGCTTAGGGGGCGGCTATGGCTACACCTTC.

CDR3 in amino acids: CASGLRSGGAIYF. The DNA for the CDR3 is TGTGCCAGCGGATTACGGAGCGGAGGCGCCATATATTTT. The rearrangement links TRBV7-9 to TRBJ1-3; D not certain. This CDR3 has 13 amino acids. The germline gives CDR1 SEHNR, CDR2 FQNEAQ (reference sequence). With 8 bases removed from V and 11 bases from J, the gap between germline ends came to 19 bases. Full variable domain (outside the CDR3, taken from reference TRBV7-9 and TRBJ1-3): DTGVSQNPRHKITKRGQNVTFRCDPISEHNRLYWYRQTLGQGPEFLTYFQNEAQLEKSRLLSDRFSAERPKGSFSTLEIQRTEQGDSAMYLCASGLRSGGAIYFGEGSWLTVV.

This chain connects TRBV7-2 to TRBJ1-6; D remains ambiguous. Germline assignment: CDR1 SGHTA and CDR2 FQGNSA. This CDR3 is 15 amino acids long. The V and J ends lost 1 base and 5 bases respectively, with 9 bases between them. The CDR3 sequence: CASSLGALNNSPLHF. In DNA, the CDR3 is TGTGCCAGCAGCTTAGGGGCGCTGAATAATTCACCCCTCCACTTT.

The chain employs TRBV6-5 and TRBJ2-1, with TRBD2 matching over 7 bases. The CDR3 runs 15 residues. Looked up from germline, CDR1 is MNHEY and CDR2 is SVGAGI. Unmatched junction bases numbered 11, after V lost 0 bases and J lost 12 bases. The CDR3, as DNA: TGTGCCAGCAGTTACTCCGGGCTAGCGGACCGTGCGCAGTTCTTC. It translates to CASSYSGLADRAQFF.

CDR3 sequence reads: CASMGPGNEKLFF. CDR3 DNA: TGTGCCAGTATGGGTCCCGGGAATGAAAAACTGTTTTTT. The chain has TRBV19 and TRBJ1-4; D unresolved. The germline gives CDR1 LNHDA, CDR2 SQIVND (reference sequence). V was clipped by 7 bases and J by 5 bases, with 11 bases between them. CDR3 length equals 13 residues.

A word on this clone: Given a much more abundant clone one base away, this may be a read error. The chain employs TRBV9 and TRBJ1-2, with a weak D call TRBD1 (6 bases). The CDR3 is 12 amino acids. Trimming stripped 3 bases from V and 4 bases from J, with 7 bases between. Germline V gene sequence: CDR1 SGDLS, CDR2 YYNGEE. The CDR3 spells CASSATGYGYTF. The CDR3 DNA sequence: TGTGCCAGCAGCGCGACAGGCTATGGCTACACCTTC.

The chain links TRBV7-8 to TRBJ1-1, with D hard to call. Germline assignment: CDR1 SGHVS and CDR2 FQNEAQ. This CDR3 has 14 residues. V lost 2 bases to trimming and J lost 7 bases, with 14 bases between them. CDR3 nucleotide sequence: TGTGCCAGCAGCTTACGCGGGCAGGAGAGTGAAGCTTTCTTT. Amino acid sequence: CASSLRGQESEAFF.

This rearrangement joins TRBV2 to TRBJ2-7; tentatively, D is TRBD1 (6 bases). Trimming stripped 7 bases from V and 5 bases from J, with 18 bases between. This CDR3 region has 14 residues. Per the germline V gene, CDR1 is SNHLY and CDR2 is FYNNEI. The CDR3 DNA sequence: TGTGCCAGCACGATACAGGGAAGTCCCCACGAGCAGTACTTC. Its protein is CASTIQGSPHEQYF.

The chain has TRBV4-2 and TRBJ1-5, with 7 positions matching TRBD1. V dropped 0 bases and J dropped 2; count of bases not matched to a gene: 7. Germline V gives CDR1 LGHNA, CDR2 YNFKEQ. The CDR3 loop spans 17 amino acids. The CDR3 loop reads CASSQDRTGQGNQPQHF. CDR3 nucleotide sequence: TGTGCCAGCAGCCAAGATCGGACAGGTCAGGGCAATCAGCCCCAGCATTTT.

This clone was counted once. The chain employs TRBV7-9 and TRBJ2-7; 10 nucleotides align to TRBD2. The germline V gene encodes CDR1 SEHNR and CDR2 FQNEAQ (reference sequence). The CDR3 covers 17 residues. Trimming cost V 1 base and J 4 bases; bases outside gene matches: 10. CDR3 in DNA: TGTGCCAGCAGCTTAGTCGCTAGCGGGAGCGGGCCATACGAGCAGTACTTC. It encodes CASSLVASGSGPYEQYF.

The chain uses TRBV4-1 and TRBJ2-7; possible D gene TRBD2, 5 bases. V was shortened by 6 bases and J by 2 bases, with 17 bases between the two germline ends. Germline V gene data show CDR1 as MGHRA and CDR2 as YSYEKL. CDR3 length: 15 amino acids. The CDR3 DNA follows: TGCGCCAGCAGTCCCAGCGGAAACGGCGCCTACGAGCAGTACTTC. Translating it yields CASSPSGNGAYEQYF.

The genes are TRBV4-1 and TRBJ1-4; 7 bases fit TRBD1. V shed 3 bases, J shed 12 bases, and the junction held 13 bases outside the gene matches. The CDR3 covers 15 residues. Germline values: CDR1 MGHRA, CDR2 YSYEKL. The CDR3, as DNA: TGCGCCAGCAGCCAGGCGGGACAGCGGTTTCGGGAACTGTTTTTT. It yields the protein CASSQAGQRFRELFF.

On this clone: The same CDR3 arises from other DNA sequences in this sample as well. The CDR3 DNA is TGTGCCAGCAGCCGTACAGGGAACACTGAAGCTTTCTTT. Translating gives CASSRTGNTEAFF. The V and J genes are TRBV3-1 (or the pseudogene TRBV3-2) and TRBJ1-1; tentatively, D is TRBD1 (5 bases). Looked up from germline, CDR1 is LGHDT and CDR2 is YNNKEL (reference sequence). The V end was cut by 4 bases, the J end by 1 base, with 7 bases between. The CDR3 contains 13 residues.

This rearrangement joins TRBV19 to TRBJ2-6; D call uncertain. This CDR3 is 15 amino acids long. Between the trimmed V and J ends, which lost 6 bases and 2 bases, there was a span of 11 bases. Germline loops: CDR1 LNHDA, CDR2 SQIVND (reference sequence). Here the CDR3 reads CASSPRSAGANVLTF. The DNA for the CDR3 is TGTGCCAGTAGCCCAAGGAGCGCTGGGGCCAACGTCCTGACTTTC.

The CDR3 here is CATSSREQIGYGYTF. The CDR3 DNA is TGTGCCACCAGCAGCCGAGAACAGATTGGCTATGGCTACACCTTC. This chain joins TRBV15 and TRBJ1-2; D is unclear. Trimming stripped 3 bases from V and 4 bases from J, with 15 bases between. Germline V CDR1 and CDR2: LNHNV, YYDKDF (reference sequence). The CDR3 contains 15 residues. The whole variable domain, remainder taken from reference TRBV15 and TRBJ1-2, is DAMVIQNPRYQVTQFGKPVTLSCSQTLNHNVMYWYQQKSSQAPKLLFHYYDKDFNNEADTPDNFQSRRPNTSFCFLDIRSPGLGDTAMYLCATSSREQIGYGYTFGSGTRLTVV.

The chain has TRBV7-9 and TRBJ1-3; D is undetermined. Germline CDR1 reads SEHNR; CDR2 reads FQNEAQ (reference sequence). Trimming removed 1 base from V and 1 base from J, with 5 bases in between. The CDR3 runs 14 residues. The CDR3 here is CASSLGGSGNTIYF. The CDR3 DNA reads TGTGCCAGCAGCTTAGGCGGTTCTGGAAACACCATATATTTT.

This clone was observed once. The V call is TRBV27, the J call TRBJ1-1; a weak D match, TRBD1 (5 bases). The CDR3 spans 14 residues. The V and J ends lost 6 bases and 2 bases respectively, with 13 bases between them. Germline assignment: CDR1 MNHEY and CDR2 SMNVEV (reference sequence). The DNA of the CDR3 is TGTGCCAGCAGGCCTGACAGACGCAACACTGAAGCTTTCTTT. This gives the protein CASRPDRRNTEAFF.

The CDR3 is CASSPRDTEAFF. In DNA form, the CDR3 reads TGTGCCAGCAGCCCTCGGGACACTGAAGCTTTCTTT. This chain joins TRBV12-3 or TRBV12-4 and TRBJ1-1; D ambiguous. The V gene lost 6 bases and the J gene lost 3 bases, with 8 bases spanning the gap. The CDR3 has 12 residues.

The chain carries TRBV18 and TRBJ1-5; 7 bases agree with TRBD1. J gave up 3 bases and V 0 bases, and 2 bases lay outside the gene matches. The germline V gene encodes CDR1 KGHSH and CDR2 LQKENI. The CDR3 has 15 amino acids. DNA of the CDR3: TGTGCCAGCTCACCACCGGGGACAGACAATCAGCCCCAGCATTTT. Its protein product is CASSPPGTDNQPQHF.

V and J are TRBV6-5 and TRBJ2-1; 7 bases align to TRBD1. The ends lost 5 bases at V and 14 bases at J; junction bases unmatched: 12. This CDR3 comprises 13 residues. Germline V gene data show CDR1 as MNHEY and CDR2 as SVGAGI. CDR3 sequence: CASSLQGEGAKFF. The CDR3 DNA sequence: TGTGCCAGCAGTCTCCAGGGGGAAGGGGCCAAGTTCTTC.